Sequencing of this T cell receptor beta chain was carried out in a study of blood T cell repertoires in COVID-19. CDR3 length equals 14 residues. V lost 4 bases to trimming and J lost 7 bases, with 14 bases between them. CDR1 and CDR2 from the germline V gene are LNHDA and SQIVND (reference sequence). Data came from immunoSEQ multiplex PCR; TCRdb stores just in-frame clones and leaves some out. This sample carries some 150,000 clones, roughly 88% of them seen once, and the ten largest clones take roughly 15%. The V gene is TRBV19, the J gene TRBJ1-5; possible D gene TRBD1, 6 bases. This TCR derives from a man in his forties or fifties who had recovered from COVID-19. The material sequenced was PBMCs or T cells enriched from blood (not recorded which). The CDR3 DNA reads TGTGCCAGTAGTACGATGACAGGTGGCCAGCCCCAGCATTTT. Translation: CASSTMTGGQPQHF.